Shown below are 20 T cell receptor beta chains from a single sample sequenced in a study of shared clonotypes between healthy human individuals. The data were produced by immunoSEQ multiplex PCR, yet TCRdb's version contains in-frame clones alone and is incomplete. In the table there are 1,400,000 or so clones, about 98.5% of which are singletons. Material: naive CD4+ T cells sorted from blood. Indicated subset: CD45RA+ positively selected. The receptor set was obtained from a man aged 30 to 45 in good health.

The V and J genes are TRBV11-2 and TRBJ1-2, with D hard to call. The germline V gene encodes CDR1 SGHAT and CDR2 FQNNGV. Deletions cut 5 bases from V and 0 bases from J, with 10 bases between. The CDR3 runs 14 residues. As DNA, the CDR3 is TGTGCCAGCAGCCCCCTAAAAGCTAACTATGGCTACACCTTC. Residues: CASSPLKANYGYTF.

The gene calls are TRBV29-1 and TRBJ2-7; 9 bases align to TRBD1. Germline CDR1 is SQVTM and CDR2 is ANQGSEA. Germline trimming cut 4 bases from V and 3 bases from J; bases unmatched to any gene: 13. This CDR3 spans 16 amino acids. As DNA, the CDR3 is TGCAGCGTTGGGCCCACGGGGACAGGGACTATCTACGAGCAGTACTTC. Amino acid sequence: CSVGPTGTGTIYEQYF.

The genes are TRBV19 and TRBJ1-2; 9 bases line up with TRBD1. This CDR3 spans 11 amino acids. CDR1 and CDR2 (germline): LNHDA, SQIVND (reference sequence). The V segment lost 10 bases and the J segment 8 bases; nucleotides outside the gene matches: 5. CDR3 sequence: CATQGAGGYTF. Here the CDR3 DNA reads TGTGCCACACAGGGGGCAGGAGGCTACACCTTC.

The chain links TRBV5-4 to TRBJ1-1; tentatively, D is TRBD1 (5 bases). Between the trimmed V and J ends, which lost 6 bases and 5 bases, there was a span of 11 bases. Germline loops: CDR1 SGHNT, CDR2 YYREEE (reference sequence). CDR3 length equals 12 residues. The CDR3 nucleotides are TGTGCCAGCACGGGGACTTCGACTGAAGCTTTCTTT. Its protein is CASTGTSTEAFF.

The chain couples TRBV6-6 to TRBJ2-7; TRBD1 might be the D (6 bases). The CDR3 runs to 13 residues. V was shortened by 5 bases and J by 4 bases, with 12 bases between the two germline ends. Germline-derived CDR1 and CDR2 are MNHNY and SVGAGI (reference sequence). CDR3 coding DNA: TGTGCCAGCAGTAAGAACAGGGATTACGAGCAGTACTTC. It codes for CASSKNRDYEQYF.

The chain couples TRBV6-5 to TRBJ1-5, with a possible D match to TRBD1 (5 bases). CDR1 MNHEY and CDR2 SVGAGI come from the germline V gene. Trimming removed 0 bases at V and 7 bases at J, with 10 bases between. The CDR3 length is 14 residues. For the CDR3, the DNA is TGTGCCAGCAGTTACTCATTCTGGGGGCAGCCCCAGCATTTT. Its translation: CASSYSFWGQPQHF.

This sequence joins TRBV18 and TRBJ1-4, with 8 bases lining up with TRBD1. The germline V gene has CDR1 KGHSH and CDR2 LQKENI. This CDR3 spans 14 amino acids. Trimming at V came to 1 base and at J to 12 bases, leaving 7 bases not matched to a gene. The CDR3 region has the DNA TGTGCCAGCTCACCACAGACCCTACAGGGGGAACTGTTTTTT. Protein: CASSPQTLQGELFF.

J is TRBJ2-5 and V is TRBV9; 7 bases are shared with TRBD2. The CDR3 runs 15 residues. Trimming at V came to 1 base and at J to 5 bases, leaving 8 bases not matched to a gene. Germline V CDR1 and CDR2: SGDLS, YYNGEE. In nucleotides, the CDR3 is TGTGCCAGCAGCGTAACCCAGGCAGCGGGGGAGACCCAGTACTTC. Translating gives CASSVTQAAGETQYF.

V and J are TRBV21-1 and TRBJ2-4. TRBV21-1 is listed as a pseudogene. This CDR3 is built from 15 residues. CDR3 sequence reads: CASSMTDVAKNIQYF. DNA of the CDR3: TGTGCCAGCAGCATGACGGACGTAGCCAAAAACATTCAGTACTTC.

This clone came up once. Other nucleotide sequences in the sample specify the same CDR3. The chain employs TRBV27 and TRBJ2-3; D not certain. Germline CDR1 and CDR2: MNHEY and SMNVEV (reference sequence). Trimming removed 5 bases from V and 1 base from J, with 7 bases in between. The CDR3 consists of 13 residues. The CDR3 sequence is CASSLSGTDTQYF. Here the CDR3 DNA reads TGTGCCAGCAGTCTCTCTGGCACAGATACGCAGTATTTT.

This chain uses TRBV6-1 with TRBJ2-6; 7 bases align to TRBD2. The CDR3 totals 15 residues. In germline, CDR1 is MNHNS, CDR2 SASEGT. V gave up 5 bases and J gave up 2 bases; unmatched junction bases: 3. The CDR3 nucleotides are TGTGCCAGCAGTTGGGGGAGGGCTGGGGCCAACGTCCTGACTTTC. Translating gives CASSWGRAGANVLTF.

This rearrangement joins TRBV19 to TRBJ2-6, with D hard to call. CDR3 length: 15 amino acids. CDR1 is LNHDA and CDR2 is SQIVND in the germline V gene (reference sequence). Trimming pared 6 bases from V and 2 bases from J, leaving 11 bases between. CDR3 residues: CASSPRVPGANVLTF. Here the CDR3 DNA reads TGTGCCAGTAGCCCTCGAGTTCCTGGGGCCAACGTCCTGACTTTC. The full variable domain, completed using reference TRBV19 and TRBJ2-6, is DGGITQSPKYLFRKEGQNVTLSCEQNLNHDAMYWYRQDPGQGLRLIYYSQIVNDFQKGDIAEGYSVSREKKESFPLTVTSAQKNPTAFYLCASSPRVPGANVLTFGAGSRLTVL.

This clone came up once. The chain uses TRBV6-1 and TRBJ2-3; TRBD2 is a possible D gene (7 bases). The V gene lost 11 bases and the J gene lost 3 bases, with 21 bases spanning the gap. There are 15 residues in the CDR3. Per germline, CDR1 MNHNS and CDR2 SASEGT. The CDR3 DNA follows: TGTGCCCTAGGGAGGGGGGTGAGTCAGACAGATACGCAGTATTTT. Translated: CALGRGVSQTDTQYF.

J is TRBJ2-4 and V is TRBV19; D is perhaps TRBD1 (6 bases). The CDR3 is 15 amino acids. V shed 8 bases and J shed 6 bases, with 20 bases lying between them. In germline, CDR1 is LNHDA, CDR2 SQIVND (reference sequence). This CDR3 reads CASRGNQGWGNIQYF. CDR3 in DNA: TGTGCCAGTCGGGGCAACCAGGGGTGGGGAAACATTCAGTACTTC. The full variable domain, rest sourced from reference TRBV19 and TRBJ2-4, is DGGITQSPKYLFRKEGQNVTLSCEQNLNHDAMYWYRQDPGQGLRLIYYSQIVNDFQKGDIAEGYSVSREKKESFPLTVTSAQKNPTAFYLCASRGNQGWGNIQYFGAGTRLSVL.

The V and J genes are TRBV18 and TRBJ1-1; 8 bases match TRBD1. The CDR3 sequence is 17 residues long. Unmatched junction bases numbered 14, after V lost 3 bases and J lost 5 bases. Germline CDR1 reads KGHSH; CDR2 reads LQKENI. The DNA of the CDR3 is TGTGCCAGCTCACCGAAGGACAGGGCGAGAACGGTTACTGAAGCTTTCTTT. Its protein is CASSPKDRARTVTEAFF.

The gene calls are TRBV2 and TRBJ1-1; weak D call: TRBD1 (6 bases). Trimming removed 2 bases from V and 8 bases from J, with 9 bases in between. CDR3 length: 12 amino acids. Germline CDR1 and CDR2: SNHLY and FYNNEI. The CDR3 region has the DNA TGTGCCAGCAGTGAATACGGGGGCGAAGCTTTCTTT. As protein: CASSEYGGEAFF.

CDR3 nucleotides: TGCGCCAGCAGCTTGGGACAGGGGTTAATGAACACTGAAGCTTTCTTT. It encodes CASSLGQGLMNTEAFF. The chain links TRBV5-1 to TRBJ1-1; 8 nucleotides agree with TRBD1. V lost 0 bases, J lost 0 bases, and 4 bases stayed unmatched. CDR3 length equals 16 residues. In germline, CDR1 is SGHRS, CDR2 YFSETQ.

The rearrangement joins TRBV5-1 to TRBJ2-3; D may be TRBD2 (5 bases). CDR3 length equals 14 residues. The germline V gene has CDR1 SGHRS and CDR2 YFSETQ. Trimming left V 1 base short and J 4 bases short, with 10 bases between. CDR3: CASSLRGWPDTQYF. CDR3 sequence (DNA): TGCGCCAGCAGCTTGCGGGGATGGCCAGATACGCAGTATTTT.

The V call is TRBV9, the J call TRBJ2-7, with a tentative D call TRBD2 (6 bases). The V and J ends lost 7 bases and 0 bases respectively, with 17 bases between them. CDR3 length: 15 residues. The germline V gene encodes CDR1 SGDLS and CDR2 YYNGEE. The CDR3 loop is CASDRWAGSSYEQYF. The CDR3 region has the DNA TGTGCCAGCGACCGTTGGGCGGGGAGCTCCTACGAGCAGTACTTC.

The chain combines TRBV11-3 with TRBJ2-7, with TRBD2 matching over 7 bases. The CDR3 runs to 17 residues. The J segment lost 0 bases and the V segment lost 5 bases, leaving 13 bases of the junction unmatched. Germline V gives CDR1 SGHNT, CDR2 YENEEA. The CDR3 protein is CASSLGGSSGHSYEQYF. CDR3 in DNA: TGTGCCAGCAGCCTGGGCGGGTCTAGCGGACACTCCTACGAGCAGTACTTC.